Listed below are T cell receptor beta chains from one sample, sequenced in a study of CD8+CD57+ T cells in acquired aplastic anemia. MiXCR was run by TCRdb on the reads, yielding one entry per CDR3 protein. This table has roughly 180,000 distinct CDR3 sequences, around three fifths appearing once. Material for sequencing was sorted CD4+, CD8+, or CD8+CD57+ T cells (not recorded which) from PBMCs. Receptors were obtained from a human donor with severe aplastic anemia or a healthy control (not recorded which). Both conserved end residues are part of each CDR3. The D gene is left open where the match is weak. The size of a clone is reported for some rows only, either as once, few or many, or as a class for expanded clones.

CDR3aa	CDR3nt	d_gene	v_gene	j_gene	abundance
CATSDPGTSGGEQYF	TGTGCCACCAGTGATCCCGGGACCTCGGGCGGCGAGCAGTACTTC	-	TRBV24-1	TRBJ2-7	-
CATSRVWTGSNQPQHF	TGTGCCACCAGCAGAGTATGGACAGGGAGCAATCAGCCCCAGCATTTT	TRBD1	TRBV15	TRBJ1-5	-
CSARPQGAIREQYF	TGCAGTGCTAGGCCACAGGGGGCTATAAGGGAGCAGTACTTC	TRBD1	TRBV20-1	TRBJ2-7	-
CATSDLPSGRAYEQFF	TGTGCCACCAGTGATTTGCCCAGCGGTAGAGCGTATGAGCAGTTCTTC	-	TRBV24-1	TRBJ2-1	-
CASSYGGTVGDTQYF	TGTGCCAGCAGTTACGGGGGGACAGTCGGAGATACGCAGTATTTT	-	TRBV6-5	TRBJ2-3	once
CASMSPGSNTGELFF	TGCGCCAGCATGTCCCCGGGTAGTAACACCGGGGAGCTGTTTTTT	-	TRBV10-2	TRBJ2-2	-
CATTERTQQETQYF	TGTGCCACCACGGAACGGACACAACAAGAGACCCAGTACTTC	-	TRBV15	TRBJ2-5	few
CASSLDRGGNEQFF	TGTGCCAGCAGCTTGGACAGGGGAGGGAATGAGCAGTTCTTC	TRBD1	TRBV7-6	TRBJ2-1	-
CARASVYEQYF	TGTGCCCGTGCGTCCGTTTACGAGCAGTACTTC	-	TRBV19	TRBJ2-7	-
CASSSTGTNTQYF	TGTGCCAGCAGCTCCACAGGGACAAATACGCAGTATTTT	-	TRBV7-8	TRBJ2-3	-
CASSLLDQETEAFF	TGTGCCAGCAGCTTACTGGATCAGGAAACTGAAGCTTTCTTT	-	TRBV7-9	TRBJ1-1	many
CATTNRVEGTEAFF	TGTGCCACCACTAACAGGGTGGAGGGCACTGAAGCTTTCTTT	-	TRBV15	TRBJ1-1	once
CASSDYRSDRGSFGEQYF	TGTGCCAGCAGTGATTACAGATCGGACAGGGGAAGTTTCGGCGAGCAGTACTTC	TRBD1	TRBV25-1	TRBJ2-7	many
CASSLTGSQGGETQYF	TGTGCCAGCAGCTTAACCGGAAGTCAGGGGGGTGAGACCCAGTACTTC	-	TRBV7-9	TRBJ2-5	-
CASSILPDTQYF	TGTGCCAGTAGTATTCTCCCAGATACGCAGTATTTT	-	TRBV19	TRBJ2-3	-
CASSPGLRGDEQFF	TGTGCCAGCAGCCCGGGACTTCGGGGGGATGAGCAGTTCTTC	TRBD2	TRBV27	TRBJ2-1	many
CATSRDPRDHYGYTF	TGTGCCACCAGCAGAGACCCCCGGGATCATTATGGCTACACCTTC	-	TRBV15	TRBJ1-2	-
CASSWTGSTEPQHF	TGTGCCAGCAGCTGGACAGGTTCAACGGAGCCCCAGCATTTT	TRBD1	TRBV7-9	TRBJ1-5	few
CATSGQGKAEAFF	TGTGCCACCAGCGGACAGGGGAAAGCTGAAGCTTTCTTT	TRBD1	TRBV15	TRBJ1-1	many
CSAAGTANQPQHF	TGCAGTGCCGCGGGGACAGCAAATCAGCCCCAGCATTTT	TRBD1	TRBV20-1	TRBJ1-5	-
CASSDTSGSYEQYF	TGTGCCAGCAGCGATACTAGCGGGAGCTACGAGCAGTACTTC	TRBD2	TRBV7-2	TRBJ2-7	few
CASSFGPTYEQYF	TGCGCCAGCAGCTTCGGGCCAACCTACGAGCAGTACTTC	-	TRBV5-1	TRBJ2-7	-
CATSSRDTDTQHF	TGTGCCACCAGCTCCCGGGACACAGATACGCAGCATTTT	-	TRBV24-1	TRBJ1-5	-
CSAREAYSGNTIYF	TGCAGCGCAAGGGAGGCGTACTCTGGAAACACCATATATTTT	-	TRBV29-1	TRBJ1-3	-
CASSPPRQRKETQYF	TGTGCCAGCAGCCCCCCGCGACAGCGAAAAGAGACCCAGTACTTC	-	TRBV9	TRBJ2-5	few
CASISYNEQFF	TGTGCCAGCATTTCCTACAATGAGCAGTTCTTC	-	TRBV27	TRBJ2-1	-
CASSPFTGELFF	TGTGCCAGCAGCCCTTTCACCGGGGAGCTGTTTTTT	-	TRBV7-9	TRBJ2-2	-